This T cell receptor (beta chain) appears in the sequencing data of a study of shared clonotypes between healthy human individuals. Clones were read by immunoSEQ multiplex PCR, and TCRdb kept only the in-frame ones, dropping some. The sample lists around 1,000,000 clones, roughly 80% occurring once. The specimen was memory CD4+ T cells from PBMCs. Subset meaning: CD45RA-negative fraction. This sequence was found in a man aged 18 to 30 in good health. Some clones in this sample may be carry-over from other donors' samples.

The CDR3 sequence: CASSSRGQVEKLFF. CDR3 in DNA: TGTGCCAGCAGCAGCCGGGGACAGGTCGAAAAACTGTTTTTT. This rearrangement joins TRBV7-2 to TRBJ1-4; 8 bases line up with TRBD1. V trimming: 5 bases; J trimming: 8 bases; junction bases outside the gene matches: 7. This CDR3 spans 14 amino acids. Germline CDR1 reads SGHTA; CDR2 reads FQGNSA.